This note documents a single TCR beta chain sequence. Its antigen is unidentified. This sample is part of a study of post-analysis software for immune sequencing data. The ends were cut back, 0 bases at V and 0 bases at J, with 9 bases in the middle. The CDR3 is 16 amino acids. Germline V CDR1 and CDR2: MNHNS, SASEGT. Unique molecular identifiers featured in each of the TCR beta cDNA libraries. TCRdb re-analysed the PCR reads in MiXCR, keeping a single row per CDR3 protein. The sample records some 890,000 distinct CDR3 sequences, under 70% being singletons. Whole-study findings and limits: TRBV segments more frequent in patients than in controls numbered several and included TRBV5-6, TRBV5-1 and TRBV20-1.

This chain uses TRBV6-1 with TRBJ2-1, with D tentatively TRBD1 (5 bases). The clonotype comes from a girl aged 10-17 years with multiple sclerosis. The specimen was blood. CDR3 amino acids: CASSEAKGFSYNEQFF. The CDR3 coding sequence is TGTGCCAGCAGTGAAGCGAAGGGGTTCTCCTACAATGAGCAGTTCTTC.